Below, one T cell receptor beta chain is given with its context. These data are taken from a study of blood T cell repertoires in COVID-19. Looking at the study overall: From the United States, Italy and Spain came samples of acute and convalescent COVID-19. T cells, B-cell-depleted T cells, or PBMCs supplied cDNA or gDNA.

In the authors' workflow: Reference gene primer amplification in the assay estimated nucleated cell counts. Generated by immunoSEQ multiplex PCR, the TCRdb table keeps only in-frame clones and is missing some. V, J and clone size reflect that table, while D and trimming were determined from the DNA. The repertoire includes about 170,000 clones, about 83% of them detected once, and roughly a fifth sits in the top ten. V lost 3 bases, J lost 5 bases, and 9 bases stayed unmatched. CDR3 length: 15 amino acids. Germline CDR1 GTSNPN, CDR2 SVGIG (reference sequence). Sequencing was done on a sample of peripheral blood. This chain uses TRBV30 with TRBJ2-1; TRBD2 agrees at 8 bases. The clonotype originates from a woman aged 65 to 85 who had recovered from COVID-19. The CDR3, as DNA: TGTGCCTGGAGCCCGGGGGGGGCTGGGAACAATGAGCAGTTCTTC. The encoded protein is CAWSPGGAGNNEQFF.